This T cell receptor (beta chain) was sequenced in a study of PD-1 blockade in classical Hodgkin lymphoma. Noted time point: cycle 4 day 1 (C4D1), after less than 7 weeks of nivolumab. Exposure to brentuximab vedotin varied, and each patient had relapsed following autologous stem cell transplantation. As concerns this clone: Its antigen is as yet unknown.

Study-level results: Complete responders possessed baseline diversity comparable to newly diagnosed patients. Lower baseline TCR diversity was reported for newly diagnosed patients than for healthy donors. It was CD4+ TCR diversity, not CD8+, that rose significantly by C4D1. Prior therapy or disease activity may underlie the repertoire differences, whose causes remain undefined.

V was trimmed by 3 bases and J by 6 bases, leaving 9 bases between them. The germline CDR1 and CDR2 sequences are SGHNT and YENEEA. This CDR3 contains 13 residues. Using immunoSEQ multiplex PCR, the repertoire was profiled, and TCRdb retains in-frame clones only, with some absent. The sample comprises more than 75,000 clones, about 93% of which are singletons, and just under 2% rests with the top ten. This sample comprised peripheral blood mononuclear cells (PBMCs), obtained before the fourth cycle of nivolumab. The sequence came from a human donor with classical Hodgkin lymphoma. The chain joins TRBV11-3 to TRBJ2-1; D call uncertain. CDR3 loop: CASSLTPVNEQFF. In DNA form, the CDR3 reads TGTGCCAGCAGCTTGACGCCGGTCAATGAGCAGTTCTTC.